These 25 T cell receptor beta chains came from one sample sequenced in a study of blood T cells in healthy people across ages (dated by TCRdb to 2014 to 2015). Library generation was performed with 5' RACE. Sequencer: Illumina HiSeq 2500. The second PCR ran for roughly 6 to 11 cycles and used a J-beta primer mix along with a sample-barcoded 5' primer. TCRdb trimmed public reads at Q25 via fastp, called clones via MiXCR and kept in-frame beta chains. Entries are consolidated by CDR3 protein sequence, retaining the most common genes and DNA. The sample table contains roughly 1,800,000 distinct CDR3 sequences; only one count was recorded for around 48% of them. Less than 2.5% of the sample goes to the ten largest clones. What was sequenced was blood. The source of these receptors is a woman between 40 and 55 years old in good health.

In its sample, this clonotype was seen a few times. The genes are TRBV6-5 and TRBJ2-3, with D maybe TRBD2 (5 bases). Trimming removed 3 bases from V and 0 bases from J, with 13 bases in between. Germline V gene sequence: CDR1 MNHEY, CDR2 SVGAGI. The CDR3 spans 16 residues. The DNA of the CDR3 is TGTGCCAGCAGTTATCAGACCGGGATAAGCACAGATACGCAGTATTTT. As protein: CASSYQTGISTDTQYF.

The chain joins TRBV12-3 or TRBV12-4 to TRBJ2-6; 8 bases fit TRBD1. The CDR3 spans 18 residues. Trimming at V came to 6 bases and at J to 0 bases, leaving 10 bases not matched to a gene. CDR3 protein: CASRLTGQGSSGANVLTF. In nucleotides, the CDR3 is TGTGCCAGCAGGCTAACCGGACAGGGCTCCTCTGGGGCCAACGTCCTGACTTTC.

The V gene is TRBV4-3, the J gene TRBJ2-7, with D tentatively TRBD1 or TRBD2 (5 bases each). The J call may be faulty, since TRBJ2-5 better matches the DNA end. The V gene's germline CDR1 is LGHNA and CDR2 YSLEER. The CDR3 spans 19 residues. The CDR3 is CASSQESGPRDGQVETQYF. In DNA form, the CDR3 reads TGCGCCAGCAGCCAAGAATCGGGCCCCCGGGACGGGCAAGTGGAGACCCAGTACTTC.

This clonotype was picked up a small number of times. The chain employs TRBV6-1 and TRBJ2-5; TRBD2 matches 7 bases. This CDR3 has 12 amino acids. The V and J ends lost 7 bases and 3 bases, in that order; junction bases with no gene match: 2. Germline CDR1 is MNHNS and CDR2 is SASEGT. In DNA form, the CDR3 reads TGTGCCAGCACGGCGGGGGAAGAGACCCAGTACTTC. Translation gives CASTAGEETQYF.

This clonotype was counted only a few times. V gene TRBV7-2 combines with J gene TRBJ2-7; D is possibly TRBD2 (6 bases). The CDR3 is 15 residues long. The germline V gene encodes CDR1 SGHTA and CDR2 FQGNSA. V shed 1 base and J shed 3 bases, with 13 bases lying between them. The CDR3 DNA sequence: TGTGCCAGCAGCTTAGATCGCTCGGGGGTCTACGAGCAGTACTTC. This encodes CASSLDRSGVYEQYF.

This chain uses TRBV6-2 or TRBV6-3 with TRBJ2-7; no clear D. The J call may be wrong; the DNA end is better matched by TRBJ2-5. The CDR3 is made up of 16 amino acids. Germline V gives CDR1 MNHEY, CDR2 SVGEGT. DNA for the CDR3: TGTGCCAGCAGTTACACCTTAGCAGGCCGTGGAGAGACCCAGTACTTC. Its protein is CASSYTLAGRGETQYF.

There are a few counts of this clonotype. This chain links TRBV7-2 with TRBJ2-3, with TRBD2 matching 8 bases. CDR1 SGHTA and CDR2 FQGNSA come from the germline V gene. V lost 6 bases, J lost 3 bases, and 5 bases stayed unmatched. This CDR3 is 14 amino acids long. The CDR3 nucleotides are TGTGCCAGCAGTTTGAGACTAGCGACAGATACGCAGTATTTT. It is translated as CASSLRLATDTQYF. Supplemented by reference TRBV7-2 and TRBJ2-3, the full variable domain reads GAGVSQSPSNKVTEKGKDVELRCDPISGHTALYWYRQSLGQGLEFLIYFQGNSAPDKSGLPSDRFSAERTGGSVSTLTIQRTQQEDSAVYLCASSLRLATDTQYFGPGTRLTVL.

V gene TRBV7-2 combines with J gene TRBJ2-3, with 10 bases aligning to TRBD2. CDR1 and CDR2 (germline): SGHTA, FQGNSA. Trimming at V came to 3 bases and at J to 5 bases, leaving 5 bases not matched to a gene. The CDR3 runs to 15 residues. CDR3 DNA sequence: TGTGCCAGCAGCTTCATGAGCGGGGGGGGAGATACGCAGTATTTT. It is translated as CASSFMSGGGDTQYF. The full variable domain, its missing parts supplied by reference TRBV7-2 and TRBJ2-3, is GAGVSQSPSNKVTEKGKDVELRCDPISGHTALYWYRQSLGQGLEFLIYFQGNSAPDKSGLPSDRFSAERTGGSVSTLTIQRTQQEDSAVYLCASSFMSGGGDTQYFGPGTRLTVL.

This clonotype was observed a single time. The junction shows a germline mismatch at one end, possibly a read error. The chain has TRBV12-3 or TRBV12-4 and TRBJ2-1, with D unresolved. There are 11 residues in the CDR3. The CDR3 spells CAGSFENEQFF. The DNA for the CDR3 is TGTGCCGGCAGCTTTGAGAATGAGCAGTTCTTC.

CDR3 sequence (DNA): TGTGCCAGCAGTATCGGGGGAGGCGACATTCAGTACTTC. It yields the protein CASSIGGGDIQYF. This rearrangement joins TRBV12-3 or TRBV12-4 to TRBJ2-4; perhaps TRBD2 as D (6 bases). The CDR3 contains 13 residues. The V and J ends lost 5 bases and 8 bases respectively, with 13 bases between them.

The rearrangement joins TRBV9 to TRBJ2-7; 8 positions agree with TRBD1. The end of the DNA aligns better with TRBJ2-5, so the J call may be wrong. The V gene's germline CDR1 is SGDLS and CDR2 YYNGEE. The CDR3 has 13 amino acids. Here the CDR3 reads CASAGQGIETQYF. Written as DNA, the CDR3 is TGTGCCAGCGCAGGACAGGGTATAGAGACCCAGTACTTC.

J is TRBJ2-1 and V is TRBV6-2 or TRBV6-3; 10 positions match TRBD2. The CDR3 loop spans 17 amino acids. From germline, CDR1 is MNHEY and CDR2 SVGEGT. Unmatched junction bases numbered 8, after V lost 6 bases and J lost 0 bases. The CDR3, as DNA: TGTGCCAGCAGCCCCCATGTAGCGGGGGGCTCCTACAATGAGCAGTTCTTC. Its protein is CASSPHVAGGSYNEQFF.

The chain couples TRBV10-1 to TRBJ2-7; D call uncertain. V was trimmed by 3 bases and J by 2 bases, leaving 11 bases between them. The germline CDR1 and CDR2 sequences are WNHNN and SYGVQD (reference sequence). The length of the CDR3 is 14 residues. CDR3 in DNA: TGCGCCAGCAGTGAAGGGAAGGGTCCCTACGAGCAGTACTTC. It specifies CASSEGKGPYEQYF.

In this sample, this clonotype turned up many times. This sequence joins TRBV5-6 and TRBJ2-5, with 10 bases identical to TRBD2. With V trimmed by 4 bases and J by 2 bases, 8 bases remained unmatched. The CDR3 has 16 residues. CDR1 is SGHDT and CDR2 is YYEEEE in the germline V gene. The CDR3 here is CASSAYSGGTQETQYF. In DNA, the CDR3 is TGTGCCAGCAGCGCTTATAGCGGGGGGACTCAAGAGACCCAGTACTTC.

The gene calls are TRBV20-1 and TRBJ2-7; tentative D call: TRBD2 (6 bases). V gave up 6 bases and J gave up 6 bases, with 15 bases separating them. The germline V gene encodes CDR1 DFQATT and CDR2 SNEGSKA (reference sequence). The CDR3 is 12 residues long. The CDR3 region has the DNA TGCAGTGCCCCTTCGGCGGGACCCGAGCAGTACTTC. It codes for CSAPSAGPEQYF.

The genes are TRBV6-2 or TRBV6-3 and TRBJ1-2, with D perhaps TRBD1 (5 bases). V lost 7 bases, J lost 5 bases, and 14 bases lay in between. This CDR3 contains 13 residues. Germline CDR1 reads MNHEY; CDR2 reads SVGEGT. CDR3 sequence reads: CASTPQGRYGYTF. DNA for the CDR3: TGTGCCAGCACCCCCCAGGGCCGGTATGGCTACACCTTC.

This clonotype was observed a handful of times. This sequence joins TRBV4-3 and TRBJ2-5, with TRBD1 matching over 10 bases. CDR3 length: 15 amino acids. CDR1 LGHNA and CDR2 YSLEER come from the germline V gene. Losses at the gene ends were 0 bases for V and 4 bases for J; bases not matched to a gene: 2. The CDR3 DNA reads TGCGCCAGCAGCCAAGATGGGGACAGGGGAGAGACCCAGTACTTC. Translation gives CASSQDGDRGETQYF.

This chain connects TRBV5-5 to TRBJ2-5; no definite D call. Trimming pared 2 bases from V and 11 bases from J, leaving 22 bases between. The CDR3 consists of 15 residues. Germline values: CDR1 SGHKS, CDR2 YYEKEE (reference sequence). The CDR3 here is CASSFPPAGDNEQYF. CDR3 nucleotide sequence: TGTGCCAGCAGCTTCCCCCCCGCAGGCGACAATGAGCAGTACTTC.

The J gene is TRBJ1-2, the V gene TRBV15; possibly TRBD1 for D (6 bases). V was trimmed by 5 bases and J by 3 bases, leaving 7 bases between them. CDR1 LNHNV and CDR2 YYDKDF come from the germline V gene (reference sequence). This CDR3 is 12 amino acids long. CDR3: CATSAGDYGYTF. CDR3 nucleotides: TGTGCCACCAGCGCAGGGGACTATGGCTACACCTTC.

This clonotype was counted a few times. The chain couples TRBV5-1 to TRBJ1-2; the D gene is possibly TRBD1 (5 bases). The V gene's germline CDR1 is SGHRS and CDR2 YFSETQ. There are 15 residues in the CDR3. Trimming removed 0 bases at V and 8 bases at J, with 17 bases between. The CDR3: CASSLVGDRGSGYTF. CDR3 coding DNA: TGCGCCAGCAGCTTGGTTGGTGACAGAGGCTCCGGCTACACCTTC.

The chain carries TRBV2 and TRBJ2-5; perhaps TRBD1 as D (5 bases). Germline loops: CDR1 SNHLY, CDR2 FYNNEI. The CDR3 extends over 15 amino acids. V was pared by 4 bases and J by 4 bases, with 16 bases between. Written as DNA, the CDR3 is TGTGCCAGCAGTGGATTACTGGGGCTTTCAGAGACCCAGTACTTC. It translates to CASSGLLGLSETQYF.

This clonotype has only a few counts. The rearrangement uses TRBV5-1 and TRBJ2-1, with D perhaps assigned TRBD1 or TRBD2 (6 bases each). The length of the CDR3 is 14 residues. Germline loops: CDR1 SGHRS, CDR2 YFSETQ. V was clipped by 4 bases and J by 9 bases, with 17 bases between them. CDR3 DNA sequence: TGCGCCAGCAGCCAAGCGACAGGAGGGAGTGAGCAGTTCTTC. Its protein product is CASSQATGGSEQFF.

This chain uses TRBV25-1 with TRBJ1-6; the D gene is possibly TRBD1 (6 bases). V gave up 6 bases and J gave up 6 bases, with 15 bases separating them. This CDR3 contains 15 residues. Germline values: CDR1 MGHDK, CDR2 SYGVNS. The CDR3 region is CASREQGFGNSPLHF. The CDR3 nucleotides are TGTGCCAGCAGGGAACAGGGTTTCGGTAATTCACCCCTCCACTTT.

The chain couples TRBV2 to TRBJ2-7; 10 positions agree with TRBD1. The J call may be in error: the DNA end matches TRBJ2-4 better. The length of the CDR3 is 14 residues. Germline values: CDR1 SNHLY, CDR2 FYNNEI. The chain's CDR3 is CASGDRGLKNIQYF. As DNA, the CDR3 is TGTGCCAGCGGAGACAGGGGGCTAAAAAACATTCAGTACTTC.

This clonotype was observed a handful of times. V gene TRBV28 combines with J gene TRBJ2-3; tentatively, D is TRBD1 (5 bases). V was cut by 3 bases and J by 1 base, with 11 bases left in between. The CDR3 extends over 15 amino acids. Germline V lookup: CDR1 MDHEN, CDR2 SYDVKM. The CDR3 region is CASSFWGRGTDTQYF. The CDR3 DNA reads TGTGCCAGCAGTTTCTGGGGCAGGGGCACAGATACGCAGTATTTT.